This T cell receptor (beta chain) was captured in a study of T cells in localized non-small cell lung cancer. General study results and limits: Tumor samples were not multi-region, leaving intratumor heterogeneity unexcluded. Compared with tumor, uninvolved adjacent lung displayed greater T cell clonality, ranking highest overall. With higher T cell density in blood came longer overall survival. Adjacent lung held a median roughly 60 of the top 100 tumor clones.

Data came from immunoSEQ multiplex PCR; TCRdb stores just in-frame clones and leaves some out. The table has 130,000 or so clones, 89% seen once. About this clone: The antigen is not known.

The V segment lost 3 bases and the J segment 0 bases; nucleotides outside the gene matches: 13. The length of the CDR3 is 20 residues. Germline V gene lookup returns CDR1 SGDLS and CDR2 YYNGEE. This TCR came from a female donor over 55 with stage I lung adenocarcinoma. The gene calls are TRBV9 and TRBJ2-1, with 12 bases fitting TRBD2. The sequencing here drew on peripheral blood, taken before any cancer treatment. The CDR3 here is CASSGPGTSGLKSSYNEQFF. Written as DNA, the CDR3 is TGTGCCAGCAGCGGCCCCGGGACTAGCGGGCTGAAGAGCTCCTACAATGAGCAGTTCTTC.